The 22 T cell receptor beta chains presented below share a single source sample, sequenced in a study of blood T cell repertoires in COVID-19. TCRdb keeps only in-frame clones here, not all; method: immunoSEQ multiplex PCR. The sample holds some 530,000 clones, more than 85% seen once. The material sequenced was PBMCs or T cells enriched from blood (not recorded which). The origin of the receptors is a woman aged 55-70 years who had recovered from COVID-19.

The chain carries TRBV28 and TRBJ2-3; maybe TRBD2 (6 bases). Germline V CDR1 and CDR2: MDHEN, SYDVKM. Between the trimmed V and J ends, which lost 8 bases and 3 bases, there was a span of 18 bases. The CDR3 extends over 15 amino acids. The CDR3 sequence: CASGSGAGGTDTQYF. The CDR3, as DNA: TGTGCCAGCGGGTCGGGAGCAGGCGGAACAGATACGCAGTATTTT.

The J gene is TRBJ2-1, the V gene TRBV11-2, with 9 nucleotides matching TRBD2. J gave up 4 bases and V 1 base, and 8 bases lay outside the gene matches. The length of the CDR3 is 17 residues. Germline CDR1 reads SGHAT; CDR2 reads FQNNGV. In nucleotides, the CDR3 is TGTGCCAGCAGCTTAGGGCTAGCGGGGCCCCTTTACAATGAGCAGTTCTTC. Protein sequence: CASSLGLAGPLYNEQFF.

The chain couples TRBV12-3 or TRBV12-4 to TRBJ1-2; 7 nucleotides match TRBD1. This CDR3 spans 13 amino acids. J lost 7 bases, V lost 6 bases, and 8 bases had no gene match. The chain's CDR3 is CASSPDRVTGYTF. DNA for the CDR3: TGTGCCAGCAGCCCCGACAGGGTTACTGGCTACACCTTC.

The chain carries TRBV30 and TRBJ2-2, with 9 bases lining up with TRBD1. The CDR3 is made up of 16 amino acids. Germline lookup yields CDR1 GTSNPN and CDR2 SVGIG (reference sequence). Losses at the gene ends were 4 bases for V and 4 bases for J; bases not matched to a gene: 10. This CDR3 reads CAWKRPGTGSTGELFF. The CDR3 bases are TGTGCCTGGAAGAGGCCCGGGACAGGGAGCACCGGGGAGCTGTTTTTT.

This chain uses TRBV4-1 with TRBJ2-3; D is perhaps TRBD2 (6 bases). Germline V CDR1 and CDR2: MGHRA, YSYEKL. Trimming took off 4 bases at V and 5 bases at J, with 10 bases between the two ends. This CDR3 region has 13 residues. The CDR3 DNA follows: TGCGCCAGCAGCCTCCAGGAGGGAGATACGCAGTATTTT. It encodes CASSLQEGDTQYF.

Only one count was recorded for this clone. The rearrangement joins TRBV5-1 to TRBJ1-1; D gene ambiguous. Looked up from germline, CDR1 is SGHRS and CDR2 is YFSETQ. The CDR3 extends over 13 amino acids. The V and J ends lost 1 base and 1 base respectively, with 5 bases between them. The DNA of the CDR3 is TGCGCCAGCAGCTTGACCAGGAACACTGAAGCTTTCTTT. Residues: CASSLTRNTEAFF.

Concerning this clone itself: Other DNA sequences in this specimen translate into the identical CDR3. The chain joins TRBV6-5 to TRBJ1-5, with TRBD1 matching 7 bases. This CDR3 region has 13 residues. Germline CDR1 and CDR2: MNHEY and SVGAGI. After removal of 6 bases from V and 6 bases from J, the junction contained 5 bases not matched to a gene. The CDR3 is CASRPQGGQPQHF. The CDR3 DNA reads TGTGCCAGCAGACCTCAGGGGGGTCAGCCCCAGCATTTT.

The chain carries TRBV4-1 and TRBJ2-1, with 10 bases matching TRBD2. The CDR3 covers 16 residues. CDR1 and CDR2 (germline): MGHRA, YSYEKL. The J segment lost 3 bases and the V segment lost 2 bases, leaving 4 bases of the junction unmatched. CDR3 sequence reads: CASSQLAGELYNEQFF. The CDR3 DNA sequence: TGCGCCAGCAGCCAACTAGCGGGGGAGCTCTACAATGAGCAGTTCTTC.

This chain joins TRBV11-2 and TRBJ1-1; TRBD1 might be the D (5 bases). There are 15 residues in the CDR3. Germline V lookup: CDR1 SGHAT, CDR2 FQNNGV. With 2 bases removed from V and 1 base from J, the gap between germline ends came to 11 bases. The CDR3 is CASSLWLGGNTEAFF. For the CDR3, the DNA is TGTGCCAGCAGCTTATGGTTGGGGGGGAACACTGAAGCTTTCTTT.

Turning to this clone: Other nucleotide sequences from this sample produce the same CDR3. The genes are TRBV5-4 and TRBJ2-1; 8 bases fit TRBD1. The V segment lost 4 bases and the J segment 1 base; nucleotides outside the gene matches: 4. Per the germline V gene, CDR1 is SGHNT and CDR2 is YYREEE (reference sequence). The CDR3 has 15 residues. CDR3 sequence reads: CASSLGQGSYNEQFF. In nucleotides, the CDR3 is TGTGCCAGCAGCCTTGGACAGGGATCCTACAATGAGCAGTTCTTC.

V gene TRBV3-1 (or the pseudogene TRBV3-2) combines with J gene TRBJ1-2; no clear D. The CDR3 has 14 residues. The ends were cut back, 1 base at V and 4 bases at J, with 10 bases in the middle. The germline CDR1 and CDR2 sequences are LGHDT and YNNKEL (reference sequence). For the CDR3, the DNA is TGTGCCAGCAGCCAAGGGGTCAGGCGCTATGGCTACACCTTC. Translated, it gives CASSQGVRRYGYTF.

The chain couples TRBV7-2 to TRBJ2-2, with 7 bases lining up with TRBD2. This CDR3 is built from 15 residues. With V trimmed by 5 bases and J by 1 base, 4 bases remained unmatched. The germline CDR1 and CDR2 sequences are SGHTA and FQGNSA. CDR3 DNA sequence: TGTGCCAGCAGCCCACTAGCGATGAACACCGGGGAGCTGTTTTTT. It specifies CASSPLAMNTGELFF.

J is TRBJ1-3 and V is TRBV3-1 (or the pseudogene TRBV3-2); 7 bases match TRBD1. The germline CDR1 and CDR2 sequences are LGHDT and YNNKEL (reference sequence). The V gene end was trimmed by 7 bases and the J gene end by 6 bases; junction bases not matched to a gene: 6. The CDR3 extends over 13 amino acids. The CDR3 DNA sequence: TGTGCCAGCATAGAACAGGGGTCAAACACCATATATTTT. This gives the protein CASIEQGSNTIYF.

This chain links TRBV6-5 with TRBJ2-1; the match to TRBD1 covers 7 bases. V dropped 6 bases and J dropped 6; count of bases not matched to a gene: 5. CDR1 and CDR2 from the germline V gene are MNHEY and SVGAGI. The CDR3 has 13 amino acids. CDR3 bases: TGTGCCAGCAGCTGGGGACAGATCAATGAGCAGTTCTTC. Protein product: CASSWGQINEQFF.

The rearrangement links TRBV10-1 to TRBJ2-2, with unresolved D. V lost 4 bases to trimming and J lost 0 bases, with 6 bases between them. Germline CDR1 and CDR2: WNHNN and SYGVQD (reference sequence). The CDR3 sequence is 14 residues long. The CDR3 loop is CASSGIANTGELFF. Here the CDR3 DNA reads TGCGCCAGCAGTGGTATTGCGAACACCGGGGAGCTGTTTTTT.

A few counts support this clone. CDR3 nucleotides: TGTGCCAGCAGTTTGCGGCTGATCGAGCAGTACGTC. Protein sequence: CASSLRLIEQYV. This chain uses TRBV27 with TRBJ2-7; D is ambiguous. Germline loops: CDR1 MNHEY, CDR2 SMNVEV (reference sequence). The CDR3 is 12 amino acids. Trimming removed 3 bases from V and 6 bases from J, with 9 bases in between.

This clone was seen a single time. The chain is built from TRBV11-2 and TRBJ2-5; possibly TRBD1 for D (6 bases). This CDR3 has 12 amino acids. Per germline, CDR1 SGHAT and CDR2 FQNNGV. Trimming removed 3 bases from V and 5 bases from J, with 7 bases in between. The CDR3 DNA reads as TGTGCCAGCAGCTTGCAGGGGGAGACCCAGTACTTC. Its protein product is CASSLQGETQYF.

This clone was seen a single time. This chain joins TRBV6-1 and TRBJ1-5; 7 nucleotides line up with TRBD1. This CDR3 comprises 18 residues. The germline V gene has CDR1 MNHNS and CDR2 SASEGT. V gave up 4 bases and J gave up 1 base; unmatched junction bases: 13. The CDR3 region is CASSVEGAGLISNQPQHF. The CDR3 DNA reads as TGTGCCAGCAGTGTTGAGGGGGCCGGACTCATAAGCAATCAGCCCCAGCATTTT.

V gene TRBV2 combines with J gene TRBJ1-2; 7 nucleotides line up with TRBD1. The CDR3 length is 12 residues. V gave up 10 bases and J gave up 4 bases; unmatched junction bases: 6. Germline CDR1 is SNHLY and CDR2 is FYNNEI. CDR3 in DNA: TGTGCCACCAGACAGGGATCCTATGGCTACACCTTC. It translates to CATRQGSYGYTF.

V usage is TRBV28 and J usage is TRBJ1-5; 7 nucleotides align to TRBD1. Germline V lookup: CDR1 MDHEN, CDR2 SYDVKM. The V segment lost 10 bases and the J segment 2 bases; nucleotides outside the gene matches: 8. This CDR3 spans 14 amino acids. The CDR3 reads CAINRQGGNQPQHF. CDR3 sequence (DNA): TGTGCCATAAACCGGCAGGGGGGCAATCAGCCCCAGCATTTT.

This chain connects TRBV20-1 to TRBJ1-3; D is perhaps TRBD1 (5 bases). CDR1 DFQATT and CDR2 SNEGSKA come from the germline V gene (reference sequence). The CDR3 spans 11 residues. V was pared by 4 bases and J by 4 bases, with 5 bases between. In DNA, the CDR3 is TGCAGTGCTAACAGGGGAAACACCATATATTTT. Amino acid sequence: CSANRGNTIYF.

CDR3 region: CASSASGGAIGGTDTQYF. CDR3 DNA sequence: TGTGCCAGCAGCGCTAGCGGGGGGGCTATTGGGGGCACAGATACGCAGTATTTT. This sequence joins TRBV7-8 and TRBJ2-3; 12 bases fit TRBD2. Germline assignment: CDR1 SGHVS and CDR2 FQNEAQ. V gave up 5 bases and J gave up 1 base; unmatched junction bases: 10. The CDR3 runs to 18 residues. The variable domain in full, with the rest retrieved from reference TRBV7-8 and TRBJ2-3, is GAGVSQSPRYKVAKRGQDVALRCDPISGHVSLFWYQQALGQGPEFLTYFQNEAQLDKSGLPSDRFFAERPEGSVSTLKIQRTQQEDSAVYLCASSASGGAIGGTDTQYFGPGTRLTVL.